A few counts support the clone carrying this TCR beta chain. The J segment lost 5 bases and the V segment lost 8 bases, leaving 8 bases of the junction unmatched. The CDR3 runs 13 residues. The germline V gene encodes CDR1 MNHEY and CDR2 SMNVEV (reference sequence). Use of 60 Vbeta and 13 Jbeta primers characterized the PCR. Data came from immunoSEQ multiplex PCR; TCRdb stores just in-frame clones and leaves some out. The repertoire holds about 130,000 clones, with about 82% as singletons. This specimen belongs to a study of cytomegalovirus exposure and HLA in healthy donors. This TCR was recovered from a man aged 25 to 40 in good health and CMV-seronegative. The chain has TRBV27 and TRBJ1-1; 7 bases fit TRBD1. The sample was PBMCs. CDR3 bases: TGTGCCAGCGGCGAGGGGGCGGGAACTGAAGCTTTCTTT. It encodes CASGEGAGTEAFF.